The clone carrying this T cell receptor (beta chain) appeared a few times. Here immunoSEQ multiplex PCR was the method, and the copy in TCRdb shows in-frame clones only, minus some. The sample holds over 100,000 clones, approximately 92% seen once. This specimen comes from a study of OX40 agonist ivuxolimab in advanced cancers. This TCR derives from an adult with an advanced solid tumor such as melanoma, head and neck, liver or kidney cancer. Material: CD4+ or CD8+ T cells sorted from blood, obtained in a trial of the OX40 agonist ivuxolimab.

The CDR3 DNA reads as TGTGCCTCACAAGGGGGGCTTATGGAGACCCAGTACTTC. Protein sequence: CASQGGLMETQYF. The chain couples TRBV2 to TRBJ2-5; either TRBD1 or TRBD2 may fit D (6 bases each). Deletions cut 11 bases from V and 5 bases from J, with 18 bases between. The CDR3 consists of 13 residues. Germline lookup yields CDR1 SNHLY and CDR2 FYNNEI.